Shown below are 20 T cell receptor beta chains from a single sample sequenced in a study of T-cell reconstitution after alpha-beta-depleted transplantation in children listed by TCRdb under 2016. The library was built by means of PCR. The sequencer listed for this sample is Illumina HiSeq 2500. Molecular barcoding was employed in the preparation of TCR libraries, with unique molecular identifiers being used to normalize TCRbeta repertoire quantification. Through fastp at Q25 and MiXCR, TCRdb rebuilt clones from the public reads, retaining in-frame beta chains. Rows matching on CDR3 protein sequence are summarized as one entry with the most common DNA and genes. The sample table shows about 480,000 distinct CDR3 sequences, and approximately 12% are seen once. Together, the top ten hold over 5.5% of the sample. This specimen consisted of PBMCs from the stem cell graft donor, obtained from the stem cell graft. The source is a human donor who donated a stem cell graft to a child with combined immunodeficiency.

CDR3 protein: CASSLVAGGNQPQHF. DNA of the CDR3: TGTGCCAGCAGTTTAGTGGCAGGGGGCAATCAGCCCCAGCATTTT. The V and J genes are TRBV28 and TRBJ1-5, with a tentative D call TRBD1 (6 bases). The V gene lost 2 bases and the J gene lost 2 bases, with 10 bases spanning the gap. The CDR3 consists of 15 residues. Germline lookup yields CDR1 MDHEN and CDR2 SYDVKM. Supplemented by reference TRBV28 and TRBJ1-5, the full variable domain reads DVKVTQSSRYLVKRTGEKVFLECVQDMDHENMFWYRQDPGLGLRLIYFSYDVKMKEKGDIPEGYSVSREKKERFSLILESASTNQTSMYLCASSLVAGGNQPQHFGDGTRLSIL.

This clonotype has only a few counts. This chain joins TRBV4-3 and TRBJ2-1; the match to TRBD2 covers 7 bases. Trimming took 0 bases from V and 2 from J; bases not matched to a gene: 4. Germline V gene data show CDR1 as LGHNA and CDR2 as YSLEER. CDR3 length equals 16 residues. The CDR3: CASSQDPGGTYNEQFF. In DNA, the CDR3 is TGCGCCAGCAGCCAAGATCCGGGGGGAACCTACAATGAGCAGTTCTTC.

This clonotype has a count of ten or more. The chain combines TRBV5-1 with TRBJ1-3, with 7 bases fitting TRBD1. This CDR3 region has 16 residues. The V gene end was trimmed by 4 bases and the J gene end by 0 bases; junction bases not matched to a gene: 7. Germline values: CDR1 SGHRS, CDR2 YFSETQ. CDR3 sequence reads: CASSPGQESSGNTIYF. The CDR3, as DNA: TGCGCCAGCAGCCCAGGACAGGAAAGCTCTGGAAACACCATATATTTT.

The chain couples TRBV6-5 to TRBJ2-7, with 13 bases identical to TRBD2. V lost 0 bases to trimming and J lost 3 bases; unmatched junction nucleotides: 8. The CDR3 covers 18 residues. From germline, CDR1 is MNHEY and CDR2 SVGAGI. The DNA for the CDR3 is TGTGCCAGCAGTTACTCCCACCCCGGGACTAGCGGGAACTACGAGCAGTACTTC. This codes for CASSYSHPGTSGNYEQYF.

This clonotype was picked up many times. The rearrangement links TRBV7-9 to TRBJ2-1; D remains unclear. Trimming removed 6 bases at V and 2 bases at J, with 5 bases between. The CDR3 extends over 12 amino acids. Per the germline V gene, CDR1 is SEHNR and CDR2 is FQNEAQ (reference sequence). Here the CDR3 reads CASSYTYNEQFF. CDR3 nucleotide sequence: TGTGCCAGCAGTTATACCTACAATGAGCAGTTCTTC.

This clonotype was observed many times. The chain employs TRBV5-1 and TRBJ1-2, with no clear D. Germline CDR1 SGHRS, CDR2 YFSETQ. CDR3 length: 13 residues. Trimming left V 1 base short and J 0 bases short, with 4 bases between. In DNA, the CDR3 is TGCGCCAGCAGCTTGACCTCTAACTATGGCTACACCTTC. Translating gives CASSLTSNYGYTF.

This clonotype was seen only a few times. The chain couples TRBV20-1 to TRBJ2-1; a possible D gene is TRBD2 (5 bases). Germline values: CDR1 DFQATT, CDR2 SNEGSKA (reference sequence). The V end was cut by 6 bases, the J end by 0 bases, with 12 bases between. The CDR3 is 14 amino acids. The CDR3 DNA reads as TGCAGTGCCCTGGGAGCGGTCTCCTACAATGAGCAGTTCTTC. Translating gives CSALGAVSYNEQFF.

This clonotype was picked up a small number of times. This chain connects TRBV12-3 or TRBV12-4 to TRBJ1-4, with 9 bases lining up with TRBD1. This CDR3 spans 17 amino acids. V was clipped by 4 bases and J by 8 bases; unmatched bases: 14. Here the CDR3 DNA reads TGTGCCAGCAGTTGGTCCCGGGACAGGGCCGGTGGGGAAAAACTGTTTTTT. It specifies CASSWSRDRAGGEKLFF.

V and J are TRBV4-1 and TRBJ1-6; D gene ambiguous. V was trimmed by 3 bases and J by 10 bases, leaving 19 bases between them. Germline lookup yields CDR1 MGHRA and CDR2 YSYEKL. The CDR3 covers 16 residues. CDR3 sequence reads: CASSQSDALIVSPLHF. As DNA, the CDR3 is TGCGCCAGCAGCCAGAGCGACGCGCTTATCGTCTCACCCCTCCACTTT.

CDR3 region: CASSRTAGGLVQETQYF. The CDR3 bases are TGTGCCAGCAGTCGTACCGCGGGGGGACTAGTCCAAGAGACCCAGTACTTC. The chain uses TRBV7-2 and TRBJ2-5, with 8 bases identical to TRBD2. The CDR3 length is 17 residues. Trimming at V came to 6 bases and at J to 1 base, leaving 13 bases not matched to a gene. Germline V gene sequence: CDR1 SGHTA, CDR2 FQGNSA.

This clonotype was recorded at least ten times. The rearrangement joins TRBV5-4 to TRBJ2-1; 9 bases map to TRBD2. Germline CDR1 reads SGHNT; CDR2 reads YYREEE (reference sequence). The CDR3 runs to 16 residues. V lost 0 bases and J lost 8; bases outside the gene matches: 9. CDR3 DNA: TGTGCCAGCAGCTTGGCCTGGGCGGGGGGGCCGTATGAGCAGTTCTTC. It is translated as CASSLAWAGGPYEQFF.

J is TRBJ1-2 and V is TRBV5-6; 7 nucleotides match TRBD1. Unmatched junction bases numbered 9, after V lost 4 bases and J lost 9 bases. CDR3 length: 13 residues. Germline loops: CDR1 SGHDT, CDR2 YYEEEE. This CDR3 reads CASSPPGQPSYTF. For the CDR3, the DNA is TGTGCCAGCAGCCCTCCGGGACAGCCGAGCTACACCTTC.

This clonotype was seen at least ten times. The chain uses TRBV12-3 or TRBV12-4 and TRBJ2-2; D gene unclear. The CDR3 has 14 residues. V shed 6 bases and J shed 4 bases, with 12 bases lying between them. The CDR3 DNA follows: TGTGCCAGCAGCCAACAGCCTCTCACCGGGGAGCTGTTTTTT. Translated: CASSQQPLTGELFF.

This clonotype has ten or more counts. The rearrangement joins TRBV12-3 or TRBV12-4 to TRBJ1-2, with D unclear. V lost 3 bases, J lost 2 bases, and 7 bases lay in between. This CDR3 has 13 residues. The CDR3 loop is CASSLGRNYGYTF. In nucleotides, the CDR3 is TGTGCCAGCAGTTTGGGCCGCAACTATGGCTACACCTTC.

The rearrangement uses TRBV20-1 and TRBJ2-3; no reliable D call. Trimming removed 7 bases from V and 5 bases from J, with 7 bases in between. The CDR3 sequence is 10 residues long. The germline V gene encodes CDR1 DFQATT and CDR2 SNEGSKA (reference sequence). CDR3 sequence reads: CSVRLDTQYF. Here the CDR3 DNA reads TGCAGTGTGCGGTTAGATACGCAGTATTTT.

This clonotype was seen a handful of times. The chain combines TRBV7-2 with TRBJ2-2; D unclear. The CDR3 loop spans 13 amino acids. Germline CDR1 SGHTA, CDR2 FQGNSA. V gave up 6 bases and J gave up 5 bases, with 10 bases separating them. CDR3 residues: CASRAGWTGELFF. CDR3 DNA sequence: TGTGCCAGCAGGGCCGGCTGGACCGGGGAGCTGTTTTTT.

In its sample, this clonotype was seen many times. The chain joins TRBV12-3 or TRBV12-4 to TRBJ2-5; 10 bases agree with TRBD1. The ends lost 6 bases at V and 3 bases at J; junction bases unmatched: 4. The CDR3 sequence is 14 residues long. The CDR3, as DNA: TGTGCCAGCAGACAGACAGGGGGCGAAGAGACCCAGTACTTC. It translates to CASRQTGGEETQYF.

The chain employs TRBV20-1 and TRBJ2-3; TRBD2 aligns across 8 bases. CDR3 length equals 21 residues. Germline CDR1 DFQATT, CDR2 SNEGSKA (reference sequence). V gave up 0 bases and J gave up 2 bases; unmatched junction bases: 22. The CDR3 DNA sequence: TGCAGTGCTAGAGATCGGTCAACAAGGGAGGTGTTAGCGGGACCCACAGATACGCAGTATTTT. It encodes CSARDRSTREVLAGPTDTQYF.

This clonotype appeared a few times. V usage is TRBV18 and J usage is TRBJ1-1; TRBD1 matches at 8 bases. Germline V gene lookup returns CDR1 KGHSH and CDR2 LQKENI. This CDR3 comprises 17 residues. The J segment lost 0 bases and the V segment lost 4 bases, leaving 10 bases of the junction unmatched. This CDR3 reads CASSRTTLQGVNTEAFF. The CDR3, as DNA: TGTGCCAGCTCACGAACCACCCTACAGGGGGTGAACACTGAAGCTTTCTTT.

This clonotype was found a few times. DNA of the CDR3: TGCGCCAGCGGTTTGATAGACGGTGAGCAGTTCTTC. It specifies CASGLIDGEQFF. The J gene is TRBJ2-1, the V gene TRBV5-1, with D unclear. V lost 7 bases, J lost 9 bases, and 14 bases lay in between. Germline CDR1 reads SGHRS; CDR2 reads YFSETQ. The CDR3 spans 12 residues.